The 16 T cell receptor beta chains given below trace back to one sample, sequenced in a study of response to subunit inactivated influenza vaccine. TCRdb reanalysed the RT-PCR reads using MiXCR and keeps one entry per CDR3 protein. The sample has around 490,000 distinct CDR3 sequences, approximately 7.6% seen once; the top ten hold 10% to 15%. Sample: PBMCs from blood, taken approximately 25 months after vaccination. All receptors come from a man between 50 and 75 years old who received an inactivated influenza vaccine.

This chain connects TRBV6-2 or TRBV6-3 to TRBJ2-1; 10 nucleotides match TRBD2. V was clipped by 2 bases and J by 0 bases; unmatched bases: 13. The CDR3 length is 20 residues. CDR1 is MNHEY, CDR2 SVGEGT, per germline. The CDR3, as DNA: TGTGCCAGCAGTTACCCCGGACTAGCGGCGACAACACTCTCCTACAATGAGCAGTTCTTC. It translates to CASSYPGLAATTLSYNEQFF.

The gene calls are TRBV18 and TRBJ1-1, with D unresolved. Trimming cost V 3 bases and J 3 bases, with 8 bases left between them. The CDR3 consists of 13 residues. Germline V gene lookup returns CDR1 KGHSH and CDR2 LQKENI. The DNA of the CDR3 is TGTGCCAGCTCACCCAACCCCTACACTGAAGCTTTCTTT. Protein product: CASSPNPYTEAFF. The variable domain in full, completed from reference TRBV18 and TRBJ1-1, reads NAGVMQNPRHLVRRRGQEARLRCSPMKGHSHVYWYRQLPEEGLKFMVYLQKENIIDESGMPKERFSAEFPKEGPSILRIQQVVRGDSAAYFCASSPNPYTEAFFGQGTRLTVV.

This clonotype was counted between two and nine times. This rearrangement joins TRBV29-1 to TRBJ2-5, with D possibly called TRBD1 or TRBD2 (6 bases each). CDR1 is SQVTM, CDR2 ANQGSEA, per germline. Trimming left V 0 bases short and J 4 bases short, with 15 bases between. This CDR3 comprises 15 residues. The CDR3 sequence: CSVEDEIGGSETQYF. CDR3 nucleotide sequence: TGCAGCGTTGAAGACGAAATCGGGGGCTCAGAGACCCAGTACTTC.

The chain recombines TRBV9 with TRBJ1-2; D not certain. V dropped 3 bases and J dropped 9 bases, with 21 bases sitting between them. CDR1 is SGDLS, CDR2 YYNGEE, per germline. The CDR3 consists of 15 residues. The CDR3: CASSATPTKESSYTF. The CDR3 DNA is TGTGCCAGCAGCGCGACACCTACTAAAGAAAGTAGCTACACCTTC.

This clonotype was detected many times. The chain recombines TRBV6-5 with TRBJ2-5; TRBD1 might be the D (5 bases). Trimming took 2 bases from V and 4 from J, leaving 8 bases between them. CDR1 and CDR2 (germline): MNHEY, SVGAGI. This CDR3 region has 13 residues. The CDR3 DNA reads as TGTGCCAGCAGTTACAGGCAGGGAGAGACCCAGTACTTC. This encodes CASSYRQGETQYF.

The chain is built from TRBV6-2 or TRBV6-3 and TRBJ1-5; 8 bases line up with TRBD1. The CDR3 length is 14 residues. Trimming took 8 bases from V and 6 from J; bases not matched to a gene: 9. Per the germline V gene, CDR1 is MNHEY and CDR2 is SVGEGT. CDR3 bases: TGTGCCAGCGACCGAACAGGGGGAGGTCAGCCCCAGCATTTT. Its translation is CASDRTGGGQPQHF.

This clonotype was seen at least ten times. The chain has TRBV7-2 and TRBJ2-7; unclear D gene. The CDR3 contains 15 residues. CDR1 and CDR2 (germline): SGHTA, FQGNSA. Trimming took 5 bases from V and 1 from J, leaving 15 bases between them. CDR3 DNA sequence: TGTGCCAGCAGCCCCGGCAGGTTCCTATCCTACGAGCAGTACTTC. Translation: CASSPGRFLSYEQYF.

This clonotype was found once. The V gene is TRBV27, the J gene TRBJ2-7; TRBD2 might be the D (7 bases). From germline, CDR1 is MNHEY and CDR2 SMNVEV (reference sequence). CDR3 length: 15 residues. V shed 8 bases and J shed 0 bases, with 17 bases lying between them. The CDR3 sequence is CASRRGALGSYEQYF. CDR3 bases: TGTGCCAGCCGACGGGGGGCCCTAGGCTCCTACGAGCAGTACTTC.

This clonotype was seen more than once but under ten times. The chain carries TRBV7-6 and TRBJ2-3; unclear D gene. Germline V gene sequence: CDR1 SGHVS, CDR2 FNYEAQ. V was trimmed by 1 base and J by 2 bases, leaving 13 bases between them. The CDR3 totals 16 residues. The CDR3 reads CASSLEWELLTDTQYF. The CDR3 DNA reads TGTGCCAGCAGCTTAGAGTGGGAACTACTCACAGATACGCAGTATTTT.

The J gene is TRBJ2-5, the V gene TRBV7-9; D might be TRBD2 (6 bases). The CDR3 contains 16 residues. The germline V gene encodes CDR1 SEHNR and CDR2 FQNEAQ (reference sequence). Trimming left V 1 base short and J 2 bases short, with 14 bases between. CDR3 sequence (DNA): TGTGCCAGCAGCTTAGGTTCGTTAGCGGTACAAGAGACCCAGTACTTC. It specifies CASSLGSLAVQETQYF.

This clonotype was observed a handful of times. The chain has TRBV12-3 or TRBV12-4 and TRBJ2-2; the match to TRBD2 covers 8 bases. Trimming removed 7 bases from V and 5 bases from J; junction bases left unmatched: 12. The CDR3 contains 16 residues. CDR3 bases: TGTGCCAGCACCCCTTCGGGGGGGGCGCGGACCGGGGAGCTGTTTTTT. As protein: CASTPSGGARTGELFF.

In this sample, this clonotype turned up a few times. This chain connects TRBV5-6 to TRBJ1-3; D not certain. Trimming took 4 bases from V and 0 from J, leaving 17 bases between them. The CDR3 totals 17 residues. CDR1 SGHDT and CDR2 YYEEEE come from the germline V gene. In DNA form, the CDR3 reads TGTGCCAGCAGCCCGGTAGGACGGACGCTCTCTGGAAACACCATATATTTT. Its translation: CASSPVGRTLSGNTIYF.

This clonotype was counted between two and nine times. This chain joins TRBV20-1 and TRBJ2-7; 7 bases are shared with TRBD1. Losses at the gene ends were 0 bases for V and 2 bases for J; bases not matched to a gene: 4. The CDR3 totals 14 residues. Germline-derived CDR1 and CDR2 are DFQATT and SNEGSKA (reference sequence). Written as DNA, the CDR3 is TGCAGTGCTAGAGATCTCCAGGGGGCCTACGAGCAGTACTTC. Translated, it gives CSARDLQGAYEQYF.

The chain recombines TRBV20-1 with TRBJ1-5; 7 nucleotides line up with TRBD1. V shed 2 bases and J 9 bases; nucleotides not matched to a gene: 4. CDR1 is DFQATT and CDR2 is SNEGSKA in the germline V gene (reference sequence). The CDR3 has 12 amino acids. This chain's CDR3 is CSARRAGGPQHF. The CDR3 DNA is TGCAGTGCTAGACGAGCAGGGGGGCCCCAGCATTTT.

This clonotype came up a few times. The rearrangement joins TRBV7-2 to TRBJ2-5; possible D gene TRBD1, 5 bases. CDR3 size: 15 residues. Germline CDR1 SGHTA, CDR2 FQGNSA. V lost 3 bases and J lost 7, with 18 bases in between. The chain's CDR3 is CASSFYADSLGTQYF. The CDR3 nucleotides read TGTGCCAGCAGCTTCTATGCTGACAGCCTGGGGACCCAGTACTTC.

V gene TRBV6-1 combines with J gene TRBJ1-2, with TRBD1 matching 7 bases. V lost 10 bases, J lost 3 bases, and 11 bases stayed unmatched. Per germline, CDR1 MNHNS and CDR2 SASEGT. The CDR3 is 14 amino acids. The CDR3 nucleotides read TGTGCCACCCAACCCGGACAGGCATACTATGGCTACACCTTC. This codes for CATQPGQAYYGYTF.